This T cell receptor beta chain was captured by sequencing in a study of control samples from healthy donors and cancer patients. This CDR3 has 13 residues. The V gene's germline CDR1 is MNHEY and CDR2 SVGAGI. Trimming removed 8 bases at V and 1 base at J, with 12 bases between. TCRdb's copy holds only in-frame clones and misses some; the assay was immunoSEQ multiplex PCR. This sample has under 20,000 clones, with 86% found just once. The clonotype was recovered from a woman in her 70s with colorectal cancer. The chain combines TRBV6-5 with TRBJ2-7; unclear D gene. Sequencing was carried out using PBMCs. The CDR3 nucleotides are TGTGCCAGCCTCCTACCGGGTTCCTACGAGCAGTACTTC. As protein: CASLLPGSYEQYF.